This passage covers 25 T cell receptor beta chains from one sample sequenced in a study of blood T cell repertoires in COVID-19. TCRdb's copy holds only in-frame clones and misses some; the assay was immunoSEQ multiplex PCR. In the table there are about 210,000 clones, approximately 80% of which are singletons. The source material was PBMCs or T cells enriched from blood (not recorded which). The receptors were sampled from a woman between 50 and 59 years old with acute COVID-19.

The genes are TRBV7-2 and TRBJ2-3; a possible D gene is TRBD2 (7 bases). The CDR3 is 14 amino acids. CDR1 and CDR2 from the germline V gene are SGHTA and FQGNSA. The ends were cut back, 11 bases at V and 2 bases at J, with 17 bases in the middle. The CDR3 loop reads CAGRGRAATDTQYF. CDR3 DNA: TGTGCCGGGCGGGGGCGAGCGGCCACAGATACGCAGTATTTT.

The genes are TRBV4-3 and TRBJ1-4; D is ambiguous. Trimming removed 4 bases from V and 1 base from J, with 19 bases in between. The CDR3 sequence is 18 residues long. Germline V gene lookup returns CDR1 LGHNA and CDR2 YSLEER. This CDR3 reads CASSPSVNGVRTNEKLFF. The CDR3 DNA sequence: TGCGCCAGCAGCCCATCGGTTAACGGGGTGAGAACTAATGAAAAACTGTTTTTT.

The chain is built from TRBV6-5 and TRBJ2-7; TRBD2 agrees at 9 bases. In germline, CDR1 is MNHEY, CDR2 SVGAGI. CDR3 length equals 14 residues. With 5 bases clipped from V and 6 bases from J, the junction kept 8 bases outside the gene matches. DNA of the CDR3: TGTGCCAGCAGTCCCGGCGGGGGGGCCCCCGAGCAGTACTTC. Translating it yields CASSPGGGAPEQYF.

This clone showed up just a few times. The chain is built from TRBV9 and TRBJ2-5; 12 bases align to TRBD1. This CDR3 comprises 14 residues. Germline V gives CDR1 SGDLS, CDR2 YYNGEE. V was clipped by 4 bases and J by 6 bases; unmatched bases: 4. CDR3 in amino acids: CASSPGTGGQTQYF. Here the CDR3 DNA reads TGTGCCAGCAGCCCGGGGACAGGGGGCCAGACCCAGTACTTC.

The CDR3 DNA is TGTGCCAGCAGGGGACTAGCGGGAGGCCCCTACGAGCAGTACTTC. As protein: CASRGLAGGPYEQYF. The gene calls are TRBV6-4 and TRBJ2-7; 15 bases agree with TRBD2. J gave up 2 bases and V 6 bases, and 2 bases lay outside the gene matches. Looked up from germline, CDR1 is MRHNA and CDR2 is SNTAGT. The CDR3 extends over 15 amino acids.

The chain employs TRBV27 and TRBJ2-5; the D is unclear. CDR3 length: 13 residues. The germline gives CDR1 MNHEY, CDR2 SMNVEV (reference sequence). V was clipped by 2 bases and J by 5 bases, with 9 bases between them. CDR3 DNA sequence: TGTGCCAGCAGTTTACATGTTTTCGAGACCCAGTACTTC. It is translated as CASSLHVFETQYF.

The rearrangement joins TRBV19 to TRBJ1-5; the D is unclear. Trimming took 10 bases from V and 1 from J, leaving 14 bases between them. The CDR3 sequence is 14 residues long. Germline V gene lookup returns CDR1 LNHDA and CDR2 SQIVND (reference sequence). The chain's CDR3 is CATSLAGSNQPQHF. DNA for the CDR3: TGTGCCACCTCGCTGGCGGGCAGCAATCAGCCCCAGCATTTT.

CDR3 loop: CAWSVFGGGQEKLFF. The CDR3 nucleotides are TGTGCCTGGAGTGTATTCGGGGGGGGACAAGAAAAACTGTTTTTT. The chain uses TRBV30 and TRBJ1-4, with a possible D match to TRBD1 (6 bases). The CDR3 consists of 15 residues. CDR1 is GTSNPN and CDR2 is SVGIG in the germline V gene (reference sequence). Trimming removed 0 bases at V and 8 bases at J, with 16 bases between.

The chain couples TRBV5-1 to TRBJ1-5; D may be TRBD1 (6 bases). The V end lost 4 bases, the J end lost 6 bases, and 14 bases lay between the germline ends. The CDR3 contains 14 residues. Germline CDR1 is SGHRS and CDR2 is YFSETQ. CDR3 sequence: CASSPGGAGQPQHF. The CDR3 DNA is TGCGCCAGCAGCCCGGGGGGCGCGGGTCAGCCCCAGCATTTT.

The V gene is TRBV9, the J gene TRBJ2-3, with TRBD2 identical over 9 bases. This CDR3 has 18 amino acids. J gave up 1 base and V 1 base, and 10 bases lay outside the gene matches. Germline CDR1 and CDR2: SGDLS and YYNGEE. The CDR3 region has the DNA TGTGCCAGCAGCGTAACCCCACTTAGCGGGAGAGGCACAGATACGCAGTATTTT. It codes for CASSVTPLSGRGTDTQYF.

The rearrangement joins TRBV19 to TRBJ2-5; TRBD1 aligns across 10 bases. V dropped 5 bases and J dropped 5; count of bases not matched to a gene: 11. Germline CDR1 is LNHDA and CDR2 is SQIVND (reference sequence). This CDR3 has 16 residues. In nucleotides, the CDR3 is TGTGCCAGTAGTGCGGTAACGGGACAGGGGAGGGAGACCCAGTACTTC. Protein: CASSAVTGQGRETQYF.

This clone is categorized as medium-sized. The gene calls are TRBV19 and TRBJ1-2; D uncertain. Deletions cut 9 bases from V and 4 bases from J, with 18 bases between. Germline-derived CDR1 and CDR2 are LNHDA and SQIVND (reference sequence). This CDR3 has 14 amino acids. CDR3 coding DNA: TGTGCCAGCCACCCTCAGCCGGGTGGCTATGGCTACACCTTC. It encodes CASHPQPGGYGYTF.

The CDR3 spells CASNERQAYNEQFF. In DNA form, the CDR3 reads TGTGCCAGCAACGAGAGACAGGCTTACAATGAGCAGTTCTTC. This chain joins TRBV6-5 and TRBJ2-1, with D possibly being TRBD1 (6 bases). In germline, CDR1 is MNHEY, CDR2 SVGAGI. Trimming pared 7 bases from V and 4 bases from J, leaving 14 bases between. CDR3 length: 14 residues.

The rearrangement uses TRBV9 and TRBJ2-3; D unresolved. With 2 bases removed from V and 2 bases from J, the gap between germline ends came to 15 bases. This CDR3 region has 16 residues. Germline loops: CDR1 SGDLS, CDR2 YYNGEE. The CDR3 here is CASSVQDRINTDTQYF. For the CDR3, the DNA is TGTGCCAGCAGCGTTCAGGATAGGATTAACACAGATACGCAGTATTTT. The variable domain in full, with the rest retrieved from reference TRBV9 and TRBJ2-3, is DSGVTQTPKHLITATGQRVTLRCSPRSGDLSVYWYQQSLDQGLQFLIQYYNGEERAKGNILERFSAQQFPDLHSELNLSSLELGDSALYFCASSVQDRINTDTQYFGPGTRLTVL.

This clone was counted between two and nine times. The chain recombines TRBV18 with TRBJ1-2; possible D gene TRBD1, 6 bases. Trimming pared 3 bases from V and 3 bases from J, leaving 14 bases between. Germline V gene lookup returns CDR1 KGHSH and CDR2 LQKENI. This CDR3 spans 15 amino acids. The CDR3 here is CASSPVTGKDYGYTF. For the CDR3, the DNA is TGTGCCAGCTCACCTGTCACAGGGAAGGACTATGGCTACACCTTC.

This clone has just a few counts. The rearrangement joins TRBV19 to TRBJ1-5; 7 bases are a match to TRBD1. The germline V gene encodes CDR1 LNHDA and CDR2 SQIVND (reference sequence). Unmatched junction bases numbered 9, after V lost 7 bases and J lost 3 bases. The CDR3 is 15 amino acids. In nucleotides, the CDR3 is TGTGCCAGTAACCCCGGGACAGCCTCCAATCAGCCCCAGCATTTT. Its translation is CASNPGTASNQPQHF.

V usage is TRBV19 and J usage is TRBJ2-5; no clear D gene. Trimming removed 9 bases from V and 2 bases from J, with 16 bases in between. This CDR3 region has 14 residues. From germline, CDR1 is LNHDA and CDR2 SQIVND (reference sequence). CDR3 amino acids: CASRIRERQETQYF. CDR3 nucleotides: TGTGCCAGCCGAATCCGAGAACGGCAAGAGACCCAGTACTTC.

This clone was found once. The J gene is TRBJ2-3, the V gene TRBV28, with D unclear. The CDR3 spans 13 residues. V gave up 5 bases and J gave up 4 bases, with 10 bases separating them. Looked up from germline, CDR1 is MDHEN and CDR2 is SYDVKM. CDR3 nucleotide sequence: TGTGCCAGCAGTCACCCCACGGCAGATACGCAGTATTTT. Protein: CASSHPTADTQYF.

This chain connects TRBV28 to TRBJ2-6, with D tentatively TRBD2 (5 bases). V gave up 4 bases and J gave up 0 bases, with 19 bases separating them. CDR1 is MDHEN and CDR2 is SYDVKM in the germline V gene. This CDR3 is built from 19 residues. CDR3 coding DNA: TGTGCCAGCAGTTCCCACTCTTGGACTGAGTTCTCTGGGGCCAACGTCCTGACTTTC. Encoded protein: CASSSHSWTEFSGANVLTF.

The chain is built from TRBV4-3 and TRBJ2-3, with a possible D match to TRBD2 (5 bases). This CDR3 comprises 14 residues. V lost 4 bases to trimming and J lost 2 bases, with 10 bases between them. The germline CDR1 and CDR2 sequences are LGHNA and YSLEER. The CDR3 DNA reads TGCGCCAGCAGCCTCGAGCGGTACACAGATACGCAGTATTTT. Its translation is CASSLERYTDTQYF.

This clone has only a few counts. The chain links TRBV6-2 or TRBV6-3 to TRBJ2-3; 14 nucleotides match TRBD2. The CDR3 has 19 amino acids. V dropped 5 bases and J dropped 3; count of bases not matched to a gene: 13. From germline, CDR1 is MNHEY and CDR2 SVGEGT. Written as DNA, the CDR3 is TGTGCCAGCAGTCCCAGTCCGGGACTAGCGGGAGTTATGACAGATACGCAGTATTTT. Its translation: CASSPSPGLAGVMTDTQYF.

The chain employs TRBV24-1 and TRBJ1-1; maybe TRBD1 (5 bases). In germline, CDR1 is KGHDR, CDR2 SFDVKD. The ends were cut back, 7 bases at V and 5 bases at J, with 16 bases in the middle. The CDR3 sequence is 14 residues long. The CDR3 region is CATSPRGGGTEAFF. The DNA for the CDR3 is TGTGCCACCAGCCCCCGGGGGGGAGGGACTGAAGCTTTCTTT.

The CDR3 sequence is CSVEAPKIAGGEQFF. CDR3 nucleotide sequence: TGCAGCGTTGAAGCCCCGAAGATAGCGGGGGGTGAGCAGTTCTTC. The chain carries TRBV29-1 and TRBJ2-1, with 10 nucleotides matching TRBD2. The CDR3 consists of 15 residues. From germline, CDR1 is SQVTM and CDR2 ANQGSEA. The junction had 9 bases not matched to a gene; V was cut back by 1 base and J by 9 bases.

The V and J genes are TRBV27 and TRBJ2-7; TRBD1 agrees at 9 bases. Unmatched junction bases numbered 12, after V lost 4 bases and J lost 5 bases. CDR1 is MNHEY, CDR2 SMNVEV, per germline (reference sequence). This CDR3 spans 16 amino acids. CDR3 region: CASSSFLGQGTHEQYF. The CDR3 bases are TGTGCCAGCAGTTCATTTTTGGGACAGGGCACCCACGAGCAGTACTTC.

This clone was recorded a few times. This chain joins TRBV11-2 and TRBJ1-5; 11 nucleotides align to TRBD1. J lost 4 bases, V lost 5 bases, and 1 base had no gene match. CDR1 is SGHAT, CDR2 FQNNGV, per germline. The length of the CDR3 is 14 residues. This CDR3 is CASSGQGANQPQHF. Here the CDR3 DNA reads TGTGCCAGCAGCGGACAGGGGGCGAATCAGCCCCAGCATTTT.